Presented here are 27 T cell receptor beta chains from one specimen sequenced in a study of T cell repertoires in cytomegalovirus infection. The antigens these receptors bind are not known. TCRdb recomputed calls from the reads with MiXCR, one row per CDR3 protein. The repertoire holds about 120,000 distinct CDR3 sequences, with 9.5% to 13% as singletons. Specimen: PBMCs, sequenced either directly or after in vitro stimulation (not recorded which). Every receptor here comes from a human donor in good health (CMV status not recorded). Some clones in this sample may be carry-over from other donors' samples.

This clonotype was seen ten or more times. DNA of the CDR3: TGTGCCAGCAGCTTAGACCTGACAGGAGCGGAGACCCAGTACTTC. Its translation: CASSLDLTGAETQYF. The chain employs TRBV11-3 and TRBJ2-5; maybe TRBD1 (6 bases). The V gene's germline CDR1 is SGHNT and CDR2 YENEEA. This CDR3 is 15 amino acids long. V was shortened by 0 bases and J by 5 bases, with 13 bases between the two germline ends. The complete variable domain, with remaining parts taken from reference TRBV11-3 and TRBJ2-5, reads EAGVVQSPRYKIIEKKQPVAFWCNPISGHNTLYWYLQNLGQGPELLIRYENEEAVDDSQLPKDRFSAERLKGVDSTLKIQPAELGDSAVYLCASSLDLTGAETQYFGPGTRLLVL.

Ten or more counts support this clonotype. The chain recombines TRBV20-1 with TRBJ2-1; TRBD2 matches 11 bases. The CDR3 consists of 15 residues. The germline CDR1 and CDR2 sequences are DFQATT and SNEGSKA (reference sequence). V lost 5 bases, J lost 10 bases, and 13 bases stayed unmatched. The CDR3 is CSAEPLGLAEEEQFF. The CDR3 DNA follows: TGCAGTGCTGAACCCTTGGGACTAGCGGAAGAAGAGCAGTTCTTC.

The chain employs TRBV4-3 and TRBJ2-3; 9 bases are shared with TRBD1. The germline V gene has CDR1 LGHNA and CDR2 YSLEER. V shed 1 base and J 5 bases; nucleotides not matched to a gene: 4. The CDR3 is 15 amino acids. Here the CDR3 DNA reads TGCGCCAGCAGCCAAGGGGACAGGGTGGGAGATACGCAGTATTTT. Protein: CASSQGDRVGDTQYF.

This clonotype is deemed medium-sized. This chain links TRBV7-6 with TRBJ2-1, with 7 nucleotides matching TRBD1. This CDR3 spans 14 amino acids. V gave up 4 bases and J gave up 9 bases; unmatched junction bases: 9. Per the germline V gene, CDR1 is SGHVS and CDR2 is FNYEAQ. CDR3 sequence reads: CASSSFRTGLEQFF. The CDR3 DNA is TGTGCCAGCAGCTCCTTTAGGACAGGTCTTGAGCAGTTCTTC.

The table lists this clonotype with many counts. The V gene is TRBV7-6, the J gene TRBJ2-3; a weak D match, TRBD1 (7 bases). Between the trimmed V and J ends, which lost 1 base and 2 bases, there was a span of 19 bases. The germline CDR1 and CDR2 sequences are SGHVS and FNYEAQ. CDR3 length: 18 amino acids. CDR3 sequence (DNA): TGTGCCAGCAGCTTAGTTTTATGGCGGGACAGCAACACAGATACGCAGTATTTT. Translated, it gives CASSLVLWRDSNTDTQYF.

This clonotype was seen a few times. The DNA of the CDR3 is TGTGCCAGCAGCACCGATCTAGCGGGTGAGCAGTTCTTC. Translating gives CASSTDLAGEQFF. J is TRBJ2-1 and V is TRBV7-2; 8 bases are shared with TRBD2. V shed 5 bases and J 9 bases; nucleotides not matched to a gene: 6. The germline CDR1 and CDR2 sequences are SGHTA and FQGNSA. This CDR3 has 13 amino acids.

In nucleotides, the CDR3 is TGTGCCAGTAATGACCGTAGCAATCAGCCCCAGCATTTT. Protein: CASNDRSNQPQHF. The chain employs TRBV19 and TRBJ1-5; no definite D call. V lost 7 bases to trimming and J lost 0 bases, with 7 bases between them. The CDR3 runs 13 residues. Germline CDR1 LNHDA, CDR2 SQIVND (reference sequence).

This clonotype was seen at least ten times. The J gene is TRBJ2-3, the V gene TRBV6-6, with 16 bases fitting TRBD2. CDR3 length equals 17 residues. V was pared by 2 bases and J by 6 bases, with 5 bases of the junction left unmatched. Per germline, CDR1 MNHNY and CDR2 SVGAGI (reference sequence). The CDR3 is CASSYSAGLAGGDTQYF. CDR3 DNA sequence: TGTGCCAGCAGTTACAGCGCGGGACTAGCGGGAGGGGATACGCAGTATTTT.

This clonotype turned up a few times. The gene calls are TRBV28 and TRBJ1-6; D is unclear. Germline CDR1 is MDHEN and CDR2 is SYDVKM. Trimming pared 5 bases from V and 9 bases from J, leaving 11 bases between. The CDR3 is made up of 13 amino acids. The DNA for the CDR3 is TGTGCCAGCAGTCCCCCCGGTATTTCACCCCTCCACTTT. This gives the protein CASSPPGISPLHF.

This clonotype was counted many times. The rearrangement uses TRBV7-2 and TRBJ2-3; D is ambiguous. V lost 5 bases and J lost 1, with 10 bases in between. The CDR3 extends over 14 amino acids. Germline CDR1 SGHTA, CDR2 FQGNSA. The CDR3 coding sequence is TGTGCCAGCAGCCCAGATGTCCGCACAGATACGCAGTATTTT. Amino acids: CASSPDVRTDTQYF.

The chain links TRBV20-1 to TRBJ2-1; 9 bases line up with TRBD2. The germline V gene encodes CDR1 DFQATT and CDR2 SNEGSKA (reference sequence). Unmatched junction bases numbered 4, after V lost 0 bases and J lost 1 base. The CDR3 runs to 16 residues. The CDR3 region has the DNA TGCAGTGCTAGAGATGTAGCGGGAGCATCCTACAATGAGCAGTTCTTC. Its translation is CSARDVAGASYNEQFF.

This chain connects TRBV6-2 or TRBV6-3 to TRBJ1-5; 9 nucleotides line up with TRBD1. Trimming at V came to 6 bases and at J to 1 base, leaving 7 bases not matched to a gene. Germline V gene data show CDR1 as MNHEY and CDR2 as SVGEGT. This CDR3 comprises 16 residues. For the CDR3, the DNA is TGTGCCAGCAGCCGGACGGGACAGGGAAGCAATCAGCCCCAGCATTTT. Its translation is CASSRTGQGSNQPQHF.

There are many counts of this clonotype. The chain uses TRBV7-2 and TRBJ2-1; a possible D gene is TRBD2 (6 bases). The CDR3 is 13 residues long. Trimming removed 4 bases from V and 6 bases from J, with 10 bases in between. Germline lookup yields CDR1 SGHTA and CDR2 FQGNSA. CDR3 sequence reads: CASSSTRANEQFF. The CDR3 DNA follows: TGTGCCAGCAGCTCGACTAGAGCCAATGAGCAGTTCTTC.

Many counts were recorded for this clonotype. The chain uses TRBV23-1 and TRBJ2-4, with 9 bases fitting TRBD1. TRBV23-1 is filed as an ORF, its function uncertain. After removal of 10 bases from V and 0 bases from J, the junction contained 13 bases not matched to a gene. CDR3 size: 17 residues. This CDR3 is CANSDRGATLAKNIQYF. In DNA, the CDR3 is TGCGCCAACTCGGACAGGGGAGCCACTCTAGCCAAAAACATTCAGTACTTC.

This clonotype was observed at least ten times. The rearrangement uses TRBV7-3 and TRBJ2-1; TRBD2 aligns across 13 bases. The junction had 4 bases not matched to a gene; V was cut back by 6 bases and J by 5 bases. The CDR3 has 15 residues. Germline V CDR1 and CDR2: SGHTA, FQGTGA. CDR3 sequence (DNA): TGTGCCAGCAGTTCCGGACTAGCGGGAGACAATGAGCAGTTCTTC. Translated, it gives CASSSGLAGDNEQFF. Full variable domain (rest looked up from reference TRBV7-3 and TRBJ2-1): GAGVSQTPSNKVTEKGKYVELRCDPISGHTALYWYRQSLGQGPEFLIYFQGTGAADDSGLPNDRFFAVRPEGSVSTLKIQRTERGDSAVYLCASSSGLAGDNEQFFGPGTRLTVL.

This clonotype was seen ten or more times. The chain carries TRBV7-8 and TRBJ1-1; no reliable D call. Deletions cut 6 bases from V and 5 bases from J, with 16 bases between. The CDR3 contains 14 residues. CDR1 is SGHVS and CDR2 is FQNEAQ in the germline V gene. CDR3 loop: CASRTNVGLTEAFF. In DNA, the CDR3 is TGTGCCAGCAGAACGAACGTGGGCCTGACTGAAGCTTTCTTT.

This clonotype occurred a few times. J is TRBJ1-5 and V is TRBV30, with a weak D call TRBD1 (6 bases). This CDR3 has 13 residues. Germline-derived CDR1 and CDR2 are GTSNPN and SVGIG (reference sequence). V was pared by 4 bases and J by 1 base, with 8 bases between. This CDR3 is CAWTGQSNQPQHF. CDR3 coding DNA: TGTGCCTGGACCGGACAGAGCAATCAGCCCCAGCATTTT.

This clonotype was seen at least ten times. The gene calls are TRBV6-2 or TRBV6-3 and TRBJ2-1; TRBD1 is a possible D gene (5 bases). This CDR3 is built from 15 residues. Germline lookup yields CDR1 MNHEY and CDR2 SVGEGT. V was shortened by 4 bases and J by 6 bases, with 16 bases between the two germline ends. CDR3 region: CASSSTQGWPNEQFF. Written as DNA, the CDR3 is TGTGCCAGCAGTTCCACGCAGGGTTGGCCCAATGAGCAGTTCTTC.

The sample holds many counts of this clonotype. CDR3 protein: CASQQGGAGELFF. The DNA for the CDR3 is TGTGCCAGCCAGCAGGGAGGGGCCGGGGAGCTGTTTTTT. The genes are TRBV7-9 and TRBJ2-2; TRBD2 matches at 7 bases. The germline gives CDR1 SEHNR, CDR2 FQNEAQ (reference sequence). The CDR3 loop spans 13 amino acids. The V and J ends lost 8 bases and 6 bases, in that order; junction bases with no gene match: 6.

This chain uses TRBV9 with TRBJ1-1, with TRBD1 matching 12 bases. V shed 3 bases, J shed 1 base, and the junction held 1 base outside the gene matches. This CDR3 is built from 15 residues. The germline CDR1 and CDR2 sequences are SGDLS and YYNGEE. DNA of the CDR3: TGTGCCAGCAGCGCGGGACAGGGGGCGAACACTGAAGCTTTCTTT. This gives the protein CASSAGQGANTEAFF.

This sequence joins TRBV6-5 and TRBJ2-3; 7 bases map to TRBD2. Germline CDR1 and CDR2: MNHEY and SVGAGI. Unmatched junction bases numbered 11, after V lost 3 bases and J lost 5 bases. CDR3 length equals 16 residues. Written as DNA, the CDR3 is TGTGCCAGCAGTTATCGTCGAGGAACGGGAGGAGATACGCAGTATTTT. Its translation is CASSYRRGTGGDTQYF.

The chain joins TRBV6-5 to TRBJ1-1; TRBD1 might be the D (5 bases). Trimming took 0 bases from V and 4 from J, leaving 12 bases between them. This CDR3 has 15 residues. Germline V gene sequence: CDR1 MNHEY, CDR2 SVGAGI. The CDR3 nucleotides read TGTGCCAGCAGTTACTCGCCAGGGAGAGTCACTGAAGCTTTCTTT. Translating it yields CASSYSPGRVTEAFF.

This clonotype has at least ten counts. The chain uses TRBV7-9 and TRBJ1-2, with D maybe TRBD1 (6 bases). This CDR3 contains 13 residues. The V end was cut by 3 bases, the J end by 4 bases, with 9 bases between. Germline lookup yields CDR1 SEHNR and CDR2 FQNEAQ (reference sequence). This chain's CDR3 is CASSFRGGYGYTF. DNA of the CDR3: TGTGCCAGCAGCTTCAGGGGTGGCTATGGCTACACCTTC.

This rearrangement joins TRBV6-2 or TRBV6-3 to TRBJ1-1; D uncertain. V was shortened by 5 bases and J by 3 bases, with 16 bases between the two germline ends. Germline V gives CDR1 MNHEY, CDR2 SVGEGT. The CDR3 runs 15 residues. This chain's CDR3 is CASSPTLRSYTEAFF. Here the CDR3 DNA reads TGTGCCAGCAGTCCTACCTTGAGGTCGTACACTGAAGCTTTCTTT.

The CDR3 is CASSYTNSPLHF. The CDR3 bases are TGTGCCAGCAGTTACACCAATTCACCCCTCCACTTT. The chain carries TRBV6-6 and TRBJ1-6; D not resolved. The length of the CDR3 is 12 residues. Per germline, CDR1 MNHNY and CDR2 SVGAGI (reference sequence). V was cut by 2 bases and J by 7 bases, with 3 bases left in between.

This clonotype was seen repeatedly, ten times or more. The chain links TRBV7-2 to TRBJ2-3; TRBD2 aligns across 14 bases. The CDR3 length is 19 residues. Germline V lookup: CDR1 SGHTA, CDR2 FQGNSA. V lost 5 bases to trimming and J lost 0 bases; unmatched junction nucleotides: 10. The CDR3 sequence is CASSPGTSGRGPSTDTQYF. DNA of the CDR3: TGTGCCAGCAGCCCGGGGACTAGCGGGAGAGGGCCTAGCACAGATACGCAGTATTTT.

At least ten counts were recorded for this clonotype. The chain joins TRBV2 to TRBJ2-1, with TRBD2 as a possible D gene (6 bases). Germline CDR1 reads SNHLY; CDR2 reads FYNNEI. Trimming removed 5 bases from V and 4 bases from J, with 15 bases in between. CDR3 size: 15 residues. The CDR3: CASSLKRAGYNEQFF. In DNA, the CDR3 is TGTGCCAGCAGTCTCAAGAGGGCGGGATACAATGAGCAGTTCTTC.